The rows below give T cell receptor beta chains drawn from one sample of a study of OX40 agonist ivuxolimab in advanced cancers. Sequencing was performed with immunoSEQ multiplex PCR; in TCRdb, only in-frame clones are kept and a portion is missing. This repertoire shows 60,000 to 75,000 clones, about 90% found once; its top ten account for roughly 1.3%. The sample in question was CD4+ or CD8+ T cells sorted from blood, obtained in a trial of the OX40 agonist ivuxolimab. Every receptor here comes from an adult with an advanced solid tumor such as melanoma, head and neck, liver or kidney cancer. CDR3s include the opening cysteine and the closing phenylalanine or tryptophan. D genes are given only for firm matches. Where a row states a size, it is once, few, many or the class of an expanded clone; other rows omit it.

d_call j_call v_call cdr3_length clone_size cdr3_nt cdr3_aa
- TRBJ1-4 TRBV5-1 14 - TGCGCCAGCAGCCGGGACGGAGCTAATGAAAAACTGTTTTTT CASSRDGANEKLFF
- TRBJ2-2 TRBV29-1 14 few TGCAGCGCAATACGGACGGGGAACACCGGGGAGCTGTTTTTT CSAIRTGNTGELFF
TRBD1 TRBJ1-1 TRBV27 15 - TGTGCCAGCAGTTTGCCCGGGACAGGAAATGAAAAAGCTTTCTTT CASSLPGTGNEKAFF
TRBD2 TRBJ2-7 TRBV28 16 - TGTGCCAGCAGTTTACCCGGGACTAGCGGGAGCTACGAGCAGTACTTC CASSLPGTSGSYEQYF
- TRBJ2-4 TRBV6-4 14 - TGTGCCAGCAGCCCTAGGGAAGCCAAAAACATTCAGTACTTC CASSPREAKNIQYF
- TRBJ2-2 TRBV7-3 14 - TGTGCCAGCAGCTTAACAGGAAGCGGCGGGGAGCTGTTTTTT CASSLTGSGGELFF
- TRBJ2-1 TRBV15 13 - TGTGCCACCAGCAGAGATCCATCCCGGGAGCAGTTCTTC CATSRDPSREQFF
TRBD1 TRBJ1-1 TRBV7-2 15 - TGTGCCAGCAGGACGACAGGGGGGGCGGGCACTGAAGCTTTCTTT CASRTTGGAGTEAFF
- TRBJ1-2 TRBV6-4 19 - TGTGCCAGCAGTGACTCGATAGGGCTTTTCTGCTTCCCTAACTATGGCTACACCTTC CASSDSIGLFCFPNYGYTF
- TRBJ2-1 TRBV5-1 15 - TGCGCCAGCAGCTTGCCGGGGTCGAGCTACAATGAGCAGTTCTTC CASSLPGSSYNEQFF
- TRBJ2-3 TRBV5-1 15 once TGCGCCACCAGGGACACCCCTGGGCCCACAGATACGCAGTATTTT CATRDTPGPTDTQYF
- TRBJ2-2 TRBV5-6 13 few TGTGCCAGCAGCCTCCAGGGGCCCGGGGAGCTGTTTTTT CASSLQGPGELFF
- TRBJ1-1 TRBV18 15 - TGTGCCAGCTCACCCGCCACAGGTGCGAACACTGAAGCTTTCTTT CASSPATGANTEAFF
- TRBJ2-5 TRBV9 13 - TGTGCCAGCAGCGTAGGCAGGGGAGAGACCCAGTACTTC CASSVGRGETQYF
TRBD2 TRBJ2-3 TRBV19 13 - TGTGCCAGCCGGACTAGACTCACAGATACGCAGTATTTT CASRTRLTDTQYF
TRBD2 TRBJ2-3 TRBV5-1 19 - TGCGCCAGCAGCCTACTCCCCCGGGGGACTAGCGGGACCACAGATACGCAGTATTTT CASSLLPRGTSGTTDTQYF
TRBD1 TRBJ2-1 TRBV18 15 - TGTGCCAGCTCACCAGAACAGGGGTCCTACAATGAGCAGTTCTTC CASSPEQGSYNEQFF
- TRBJ1-2 TRBV23-1 14 - TGCGCCAGCAGTCAAGGGGGGTTTCTTTACGGCTACACCTTC CASSQGGFLYGYTF
- TRBJ1-6 TRBV7-2 13 - TGTGCCAGCAGCTTAGGGGGTATTTCACCCCTCCACTTT CASSLGGISPLHF
- TRBJ1-2 TRBV28 13 - TGTGCCAGCAGTTTAGGACCGCTATATGGCTACACCTTC CASSLGPLYGYTF
- TRBJ2-7 TRBV21-1 14 - TGTGCCAGCAACCGGGACAGGGACCGCTACGAGCAGTACTTC CASNRDRDRYEQYF
- TRBJ1-2 TRBV19 13 - TGTGCCAGTAACCTCCGGGGTCCCTATGGCTACACCTTC CASNLRGPYGYTF
- TRBJ1-4 TRBV4-1 13 - TGCGCCAGCAGAAGGGTGAGGGGTGAAAAACTGTTTTTT CASRRVRGEKLFF
TRBD2 TRBJ2-3 TRBV9 14 once TGTGCCAGCAGCGTTAGCGGGAGGGCAGATACGCAGTATTTT CASSVSGRADTQYF